The T cell receptor beta chain under discussion was sequenced for a study of blood T cells in healthy people across ages. The CDR3 is 11 residues long. The V and J ends lost 5 bases and 9 bases respectively, with 10 bases between them. A J-beta primer mix and a sample-barcoded 5' primer were used in a second PCR of about 7 to 12 cycles. TCRdb recomputed calls from the 5' RACE reads with MiXCR, one row per CDR3 protein. The table lists a few hundred thousand distinct CDR3 sequences, about 49% of them singletons. Material for sequencing was blood. V is TRBV12-3 or TRBV12-4 and J is TRBJ1-1; D is unresolved. The origin of this receptor is a man aged 60 to 75 in good health. The CDR3 here is CASSQKYQAFF. The CDR3, as DNA: TGTGCCAGCAGTCAAAAATACCAAGCTTTCTTT.